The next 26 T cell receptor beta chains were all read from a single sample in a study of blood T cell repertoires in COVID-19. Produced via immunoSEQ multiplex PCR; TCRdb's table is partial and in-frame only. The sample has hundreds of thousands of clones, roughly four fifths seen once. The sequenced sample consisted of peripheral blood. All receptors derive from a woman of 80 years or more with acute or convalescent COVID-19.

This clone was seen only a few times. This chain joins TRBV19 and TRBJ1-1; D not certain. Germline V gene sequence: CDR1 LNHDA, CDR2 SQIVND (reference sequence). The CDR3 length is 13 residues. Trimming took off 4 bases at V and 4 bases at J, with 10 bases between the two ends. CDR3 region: CASSTPASTEAFF. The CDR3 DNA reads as TGTGCCAGTAGTACCCCCGCGAGCACTGAAGCTTTCTTT.

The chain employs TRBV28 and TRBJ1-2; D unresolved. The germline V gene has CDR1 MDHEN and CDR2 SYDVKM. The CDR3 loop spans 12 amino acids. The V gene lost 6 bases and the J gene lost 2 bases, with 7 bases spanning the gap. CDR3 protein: CASRTANYGYTF. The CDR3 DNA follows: TGTGCCAGCAGAACAGCAAACTATGGCTACACCTTC.

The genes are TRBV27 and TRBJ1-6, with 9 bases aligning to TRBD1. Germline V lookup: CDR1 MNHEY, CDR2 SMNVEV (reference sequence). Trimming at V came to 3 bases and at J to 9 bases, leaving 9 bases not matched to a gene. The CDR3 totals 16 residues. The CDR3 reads CASSFSAGTGISPLHF. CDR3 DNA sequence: TGTGCCAGCAGTTTTAGCGCCGGGACAGGGATTTCACCCCTCCACTTT.

The CDR3 loop is CASSQGQGSIQYF. The CDR3 DNA is TGTGCCAGCAGCCAAGGACAGGGAAGCATTCAGTACTTC. The chain employs TRBV3-1 (or the pseudogene TRBV3-2) and TRBJ2-4; 7 positions match TRBD1. This CDR3 spans 13 amino acids. CDR1 and CDR2 from the germline V gene are LGHDT and YNNKEL (reference sequence). Losses at the gene ends were 1 base for V and 9 bases for J; bases not matched to a gene: 3.

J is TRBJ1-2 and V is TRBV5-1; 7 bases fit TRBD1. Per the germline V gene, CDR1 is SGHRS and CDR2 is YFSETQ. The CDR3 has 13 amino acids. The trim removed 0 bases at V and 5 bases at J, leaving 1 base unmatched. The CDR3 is CASSLAGGYGYTF. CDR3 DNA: TGCGCCAGCAGCTTGGCAGGGGGGTATGGCTACACCTTC.

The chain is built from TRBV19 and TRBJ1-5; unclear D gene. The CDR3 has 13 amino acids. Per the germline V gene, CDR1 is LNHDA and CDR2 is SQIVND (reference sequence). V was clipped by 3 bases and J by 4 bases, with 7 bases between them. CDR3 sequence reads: CASSMAENQPQHF. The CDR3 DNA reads TGTGCCAGTAGTATGGCAGAAAATCAGCCCCAGCATTTT.

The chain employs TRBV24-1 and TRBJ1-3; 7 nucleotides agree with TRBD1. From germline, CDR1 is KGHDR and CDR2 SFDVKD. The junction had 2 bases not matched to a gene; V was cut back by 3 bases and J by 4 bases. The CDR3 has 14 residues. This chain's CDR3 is CATSDGDRGNTIYF. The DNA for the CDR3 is TGTGCCACCAGTGATGGGGACAGAGGAAACACCATATATTTT.

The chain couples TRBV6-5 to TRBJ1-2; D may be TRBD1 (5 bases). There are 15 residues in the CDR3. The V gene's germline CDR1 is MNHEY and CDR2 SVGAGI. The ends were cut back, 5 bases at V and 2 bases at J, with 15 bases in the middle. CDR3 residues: CASSPGGAINYGYTF. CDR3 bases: TGTGCCAGCAGTCCTGGAGGGGCAATCAACTATGGCTACACCTTC.

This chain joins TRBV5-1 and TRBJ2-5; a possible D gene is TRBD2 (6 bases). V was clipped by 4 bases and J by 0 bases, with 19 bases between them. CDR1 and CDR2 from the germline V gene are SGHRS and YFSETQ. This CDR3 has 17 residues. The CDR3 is CASSLGQGGGYQETQYF. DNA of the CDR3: TGCGCCAGCAGCCTCGGACAAGGTGGGGGGTACCAAGAGACCCAGTACTTC.

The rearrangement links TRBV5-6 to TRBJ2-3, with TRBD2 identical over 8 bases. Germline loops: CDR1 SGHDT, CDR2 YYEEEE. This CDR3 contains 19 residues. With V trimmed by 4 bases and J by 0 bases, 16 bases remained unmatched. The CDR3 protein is CASSHIGFRSGGSTDTQYF. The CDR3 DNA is TGTGCCAGCAGCCATATTGGGTTTAGGAGCGGGGGCAGCACAGATACGCAGTATTTT.

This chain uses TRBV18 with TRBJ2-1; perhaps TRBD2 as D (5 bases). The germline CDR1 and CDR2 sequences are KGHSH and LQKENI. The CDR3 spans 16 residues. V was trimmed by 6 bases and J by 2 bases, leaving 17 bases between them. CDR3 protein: CASSPFVSGAYNEQFF. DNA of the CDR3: TGTGCCAGCTCGCCATTTGTGAGCGGTGCCTACAATGAGCAGTTCTTC.

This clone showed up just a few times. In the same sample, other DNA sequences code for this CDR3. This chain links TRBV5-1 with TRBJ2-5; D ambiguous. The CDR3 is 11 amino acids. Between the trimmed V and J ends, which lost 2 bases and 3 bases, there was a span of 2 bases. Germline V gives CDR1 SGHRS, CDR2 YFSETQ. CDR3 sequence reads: CASSFKETQYF. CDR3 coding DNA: TGCGCCAGCAGCTTTAAAGAGACCCAGTACTTC.

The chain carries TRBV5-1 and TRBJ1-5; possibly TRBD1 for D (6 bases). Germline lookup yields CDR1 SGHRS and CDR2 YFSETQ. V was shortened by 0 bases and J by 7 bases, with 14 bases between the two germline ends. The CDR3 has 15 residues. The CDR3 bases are TGCGCCAGCAGCTTGGGTGCAGGGGATGGCCAGCCCCAGCATTTT. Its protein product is CASSLGAGDGQPQHF.

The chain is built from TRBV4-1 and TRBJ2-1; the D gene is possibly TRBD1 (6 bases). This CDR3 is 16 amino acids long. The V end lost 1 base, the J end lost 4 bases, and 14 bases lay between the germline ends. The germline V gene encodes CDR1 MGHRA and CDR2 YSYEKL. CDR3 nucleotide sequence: TGCGCCAGCAGCCAAGTTGTGAGGGGGATATACAATGAGCAGTTCTTC. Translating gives CASSQVVRGIYNEQFF.

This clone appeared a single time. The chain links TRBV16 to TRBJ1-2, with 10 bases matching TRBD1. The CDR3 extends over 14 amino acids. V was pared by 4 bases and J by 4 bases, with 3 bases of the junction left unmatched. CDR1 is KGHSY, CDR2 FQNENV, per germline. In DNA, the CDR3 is TGTGCCAGCAGCCCCCGGGACAGGGGCTATGGCTACACCTTC. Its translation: CASSPRDRGYGYTF.

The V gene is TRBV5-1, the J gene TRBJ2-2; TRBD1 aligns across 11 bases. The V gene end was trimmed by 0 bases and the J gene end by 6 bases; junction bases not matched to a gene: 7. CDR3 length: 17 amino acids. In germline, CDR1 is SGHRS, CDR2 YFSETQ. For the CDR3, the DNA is TGCGCCAGCAGCTTGGCGGGACAGGGGGACGTGTCCGGGGAGCTGTTTTTT. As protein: CASSLAGQGDVSGELFF. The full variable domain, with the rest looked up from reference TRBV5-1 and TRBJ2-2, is KAGVTQTPRYLIKTRGQQVTLSCSPISGHRSVSWYQQTPGQGLQFLFEYFSETQRNKGNFPGRFSGRQFSNSRSEMNVSTLELGDSALYLCASSLAGQGDVSGELFFGEGSRLTVL.

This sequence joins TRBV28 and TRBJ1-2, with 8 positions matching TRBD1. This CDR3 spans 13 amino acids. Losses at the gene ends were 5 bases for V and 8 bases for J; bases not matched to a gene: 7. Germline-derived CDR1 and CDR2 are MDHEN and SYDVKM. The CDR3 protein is CASSPSGGWGYTF. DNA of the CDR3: TGTGCCAGCAGTCCATCAGGGGGCTGGGGCTACACCTTC.

CDR3 in amino acids: CASSTKTGPYEQYF. The CDR3 DNA reads TGTGCCAGCAGTACTAAGACAGGCCCCTACGAGCAGTACTTC. The chain recombines TRBV3-1 (or the pseudogene TRBV3-2) with TRBJ2-7, with D perhaps TRBD1 (6 bases). The CDR3 length is 14 residues. Trimming pared 6 bases from V and 2 bases from J, leaving 14 bases between. CDR1 LGHDT and CDR2 YNNKEL come from the germline V gene (reference sequence).

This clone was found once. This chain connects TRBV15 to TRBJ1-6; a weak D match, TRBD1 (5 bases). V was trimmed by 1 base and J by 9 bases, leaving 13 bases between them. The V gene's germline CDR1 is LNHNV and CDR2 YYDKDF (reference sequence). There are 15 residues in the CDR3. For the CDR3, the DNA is TGTGCCACCAGCAGAGCCCAGGGCAAGTCTTCACCCCTCCACTTT. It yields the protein CATSRAQGKSSPLHF.

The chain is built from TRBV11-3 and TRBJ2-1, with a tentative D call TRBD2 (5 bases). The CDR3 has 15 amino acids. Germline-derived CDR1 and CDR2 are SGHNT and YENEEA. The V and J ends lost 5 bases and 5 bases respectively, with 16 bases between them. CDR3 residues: CASSLTLAGHNEQFF. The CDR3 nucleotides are TGTGCCAGCAGCCTAACTCTAGCCGGCCACAATGAGCAGTTCTTC. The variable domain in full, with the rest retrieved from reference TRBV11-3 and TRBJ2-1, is EAGVVQSPRYKIIEKKQPVAFWCNPISGHNTLYWYLQNLGQGPELLIRYENEEAVDDSQLPKDRFSAERLKGVDSTLKIQPAELGDSAVYLCASSLTLAGHNEQFFGPGTRLTVL.

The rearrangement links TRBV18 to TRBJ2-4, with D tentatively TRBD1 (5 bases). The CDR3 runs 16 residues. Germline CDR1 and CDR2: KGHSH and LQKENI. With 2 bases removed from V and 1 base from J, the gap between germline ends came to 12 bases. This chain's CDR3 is CASSPGRGSAKNIQYF. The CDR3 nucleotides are TGTGCCAGCTCACCAGGAAGGGGCTCGGCCAAAAACATTCAGTACTTC.

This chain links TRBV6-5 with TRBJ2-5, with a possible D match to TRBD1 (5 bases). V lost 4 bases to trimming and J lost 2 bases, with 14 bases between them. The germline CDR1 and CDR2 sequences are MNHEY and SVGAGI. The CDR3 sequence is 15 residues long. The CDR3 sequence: CASSSTSGPQETQYF. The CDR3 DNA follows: TGTGCCAGCAGTTCTACGTCAGGGCCACAAGAGACCCAGTACTTC.

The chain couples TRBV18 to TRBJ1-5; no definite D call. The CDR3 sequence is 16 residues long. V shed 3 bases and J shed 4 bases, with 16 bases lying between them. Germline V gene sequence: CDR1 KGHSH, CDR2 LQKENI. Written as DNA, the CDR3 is TGTGCCAGCTCACCGCGGCAGACTACTTGGAATCAGCCCCAGCATTTT. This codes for CASSPRQTTWNQPQHF.

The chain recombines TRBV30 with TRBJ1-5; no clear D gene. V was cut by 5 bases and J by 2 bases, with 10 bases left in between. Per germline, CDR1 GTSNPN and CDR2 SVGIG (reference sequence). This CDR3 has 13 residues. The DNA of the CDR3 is TGTGCCTGGGCCGGAGAACGCAATCAGCCCCAGCATTTT. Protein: CAWAGERNQPQHF.

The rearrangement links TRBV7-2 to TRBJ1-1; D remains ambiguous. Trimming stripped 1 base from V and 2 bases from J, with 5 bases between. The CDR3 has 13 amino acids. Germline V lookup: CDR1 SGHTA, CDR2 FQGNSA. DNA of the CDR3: TGTGCCAGCAGCTTAGATTCAAACACTGAAGCTTTCTTT. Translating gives CASSLDSNTEAFF.

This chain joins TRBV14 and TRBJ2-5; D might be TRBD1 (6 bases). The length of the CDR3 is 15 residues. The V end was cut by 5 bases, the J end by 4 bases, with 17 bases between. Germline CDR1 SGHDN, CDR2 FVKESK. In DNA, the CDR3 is TGTGCCAGCAGCTACGCGCAGGGGACGGGAGAGACCCAGTACTTC. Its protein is CASSYAQGTGETQYF.